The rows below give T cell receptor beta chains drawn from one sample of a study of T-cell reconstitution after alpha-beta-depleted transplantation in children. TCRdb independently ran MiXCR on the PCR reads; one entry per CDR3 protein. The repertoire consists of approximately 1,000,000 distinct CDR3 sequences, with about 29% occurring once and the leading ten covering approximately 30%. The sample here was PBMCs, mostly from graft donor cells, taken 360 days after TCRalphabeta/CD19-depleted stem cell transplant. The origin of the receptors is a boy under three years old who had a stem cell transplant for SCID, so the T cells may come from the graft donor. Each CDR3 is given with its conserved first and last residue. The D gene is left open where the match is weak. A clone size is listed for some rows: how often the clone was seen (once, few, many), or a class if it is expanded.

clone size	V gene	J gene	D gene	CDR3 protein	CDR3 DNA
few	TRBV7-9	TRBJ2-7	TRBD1	CASSSIGTASPSYEQYF	TGTGCCAGCAGCTCCATCGGGACAGCATCTCCCTCCTACGAGCAGTACTTC
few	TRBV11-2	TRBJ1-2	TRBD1	CASSLGRGGYGYTF	TGTGCCAGCAGCTTAGGCAGGGGGGGGTATGGCTACACCTTC
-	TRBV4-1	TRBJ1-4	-	CASSPTAGKLFF	TGCGCCAGCAGCCCCACGGCAGGAAAACTGTTTTTT
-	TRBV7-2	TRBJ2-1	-	CASSLALGGPVDEQFF	TGTGCCAGCAGCTTAGCTTTGGGGGGGCCGGTCGATGAGCAGTTCTTC
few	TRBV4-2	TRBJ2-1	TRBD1	CASSQNSGTGAHEQFF	TGTGCCAGCAGCCAAAACTCCGGGACAGGGGCTCATGAGCAGTTCTTC
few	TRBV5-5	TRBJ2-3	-	CASSPFSTTDTQYF	TGTGCCAGCAGCCCCTTTTCGACCACAGATACGCAGTATTTT
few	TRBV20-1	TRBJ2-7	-	CSARQTYEQYF	TGCAGTGCTAGACAGACCTACGAGCAGTACTTC
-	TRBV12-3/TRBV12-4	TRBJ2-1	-	CASSPVPFNEQFF	TGTGCCAGCAGCCCTGTCCCGTTCAATGAGCAGTTCTTC
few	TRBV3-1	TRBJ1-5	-	CASSHSPHYSGPPQPQHF	TGTGCCAGCAGCCACAGCCCCCATTATTCGGGGCCCCCTCAGCCCCAGCATTTT
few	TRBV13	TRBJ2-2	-	CASSLGVTGPLNTGELFF	TGTGCCAGCAGCTTAGGGGTGACGGGGCCTTTGAACACCGGGGAGCTGTTTTTT
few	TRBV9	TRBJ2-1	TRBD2	CASSVEGLAGNEQFF	TGTGCCAGCAGCGTAGAAGGGCTAGCGGGTAATGAGCAGTTCTTC
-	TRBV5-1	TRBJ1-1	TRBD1	CASSLDRGYEAFF	TGCGCCAGCAGCCTGGACAGGGGATATGAAGCTTTCTTT
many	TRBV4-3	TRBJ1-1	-	CASSSELNTEAFF	TGCGCCAGCAGTTCAGAGTTGAACACTGAAGCTTTCTTT
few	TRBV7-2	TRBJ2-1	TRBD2	CASNAELADNEQFF	TGTGCCAGCAACGCGGAGCTAGCGGACAATGAGCAGTTCTTC
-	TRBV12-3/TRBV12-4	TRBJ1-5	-	CASSHRFSNQPQHF	TGTGCCAGCAGTCACAGATTTAGCAATCAGCCCCAGCATTTT
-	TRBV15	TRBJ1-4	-	CATSSQTASNEKLFF	TGTGCCACCAGCTCCCAGACCGCTTCTAATGAAAAACTGTTTTTT
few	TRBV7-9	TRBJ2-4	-	CASSPVITRNIQYF	TGTGCCAGCAGCCCGGTCATCACGAGGAACATTCAGTACTTC
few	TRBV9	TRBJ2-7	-	CASSVSLGSYEQYF	TGTGCCAGCAGCGTATCCCTCGGATCCTACGAGCAGTACTTC
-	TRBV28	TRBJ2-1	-	CASSPWGTGSYNEQFF	TGTGCCAGCAGCCCGTGGGGTACGGGGTCCTACAATGAGCAGTTCTTC
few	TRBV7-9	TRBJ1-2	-	CASRDRNPNYGYTF	TGTGCCAGCAGAGACAGGAACCCTAACTATGGCTACACCTTC
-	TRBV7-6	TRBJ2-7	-	CASSSNPGQLNYEQYF	TGTGCCAGCAGCTCGAACCCCGGACAGCTGAACTACGAGCAGTACTTC
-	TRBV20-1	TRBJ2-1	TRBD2	CSARDMGLAGGHSYNEQFF	TGCAGTGCTAGAGATATGGGACTAGCGGGGGGACACTCCTACAATGAGCAGTTCTTC
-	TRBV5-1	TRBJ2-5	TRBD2	CASSFPSGGVQETQYF	TGCGCCAGCAGCTTCCCGAGCGGGGGAGTCCAAGAGACCCAGTACTTC
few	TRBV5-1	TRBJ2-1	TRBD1	CASRLDRGASYNEQFF	TGCGCCAGCAGACTCGACAGGGGAGCATCCTACAATGAGCAGTTCTTC
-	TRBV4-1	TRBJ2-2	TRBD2	CASSQRPAGGTNTGELFF	TGCGCCAGCAGTCAGAGGCCAGCGGGGGGAACCAACACCGGGGAGCTGTTTTTT
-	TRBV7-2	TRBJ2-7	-	CASSRDVGRQYF	TGTGCCAGCAGCCGGGACGTCGGTCGGCAGTACTTC
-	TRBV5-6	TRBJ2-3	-	CASSVPTSSWGTDTQYF	TGTGCCAGCAGCGTGCCTACTTCGAGCTGGGGCACAGATACGCAGTATTTT
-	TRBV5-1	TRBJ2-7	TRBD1	CASSLGTGVEDEQYF	TGCGCCAGCAGCTTGGGGACAGGGGTGGAAGACGAGCAGTACTTC
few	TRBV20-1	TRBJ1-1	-	CSARAIQGNTEAFF	TGCAGTGCTAGAGCCATTCAGGGGAACACTGAAGCTTTCTTT
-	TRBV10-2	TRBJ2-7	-	CASSDPGVYEQYF	TGCGCCAGCAGTGACCCGGGTGTCTACGAGCAGTACTTC
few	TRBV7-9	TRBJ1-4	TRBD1	CASSLMQGQGNEKLFF	TGTGCCAGCAGCTTAATGCAAGGACAGGGTAATGAAAAACTGTTTTTT
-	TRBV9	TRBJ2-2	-	CASSARPGAGPFESTNTGELFF	TGTGCCAGCAGCGCAAGGCCGGGGGCAGGCCCTTTCGAAAGCACGAACACCGGGGAGCTGTTTTTT
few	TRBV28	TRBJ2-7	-	CASSVMRGPFHEQYF	TGTGCCAGCAGCGTTATGAGAGGCCCGTTTCACGAGCAGTACTTC
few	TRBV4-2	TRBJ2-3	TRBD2	CASSQLLTSEADTQYF	TGTGCCAGCAGCCAATTATTGACTAGCGAGGCAGATACGCAGTATTTT
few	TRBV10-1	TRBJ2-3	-	CASSESGSRDTQYF	TGCGCCAGCAGTGAGTCGGGTTCGAGAGATACGCAGTATTTT
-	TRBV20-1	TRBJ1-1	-	CSARGGGHSLMNTEAFF	TGCAGTGCTAGAGGAGGGGGGCACTCTCTCATGAACACTGAAGCTTTCTTT
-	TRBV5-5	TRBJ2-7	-	CASSVASTGSEQYF	TGTGCCAGCAGCGTCGCCTCTACAGGGTCCGAGCAGTACTTC
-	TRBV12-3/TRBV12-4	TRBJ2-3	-	CASSPQADRSDTQYF	TGTGCCAGCAGTCCGCAGGCCGACAGGTCAGATACGCAGTATTTT
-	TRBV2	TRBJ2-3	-	CASSPDAGGSTDTQYF	TGTGCCAGCAGCCCCGACGCCGGGGGCAGCACAGATACGCAGTATTTT
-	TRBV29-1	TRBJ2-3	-	CSVEGGPSGGDTQYF	TGCAGCGTTGAAGGGGGGCCTTCGGGAGGAGATACGCAGTATTTT
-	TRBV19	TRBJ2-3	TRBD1	CASRKTGINTDTQYF	TGTGCCAGTAGGAAGACAGGGATTAACACAGATACGCAGTATTTT
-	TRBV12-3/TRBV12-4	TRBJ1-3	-	CASSRALGVSGNTIYF	TGTGCCAGCAGTAGGGCGTTGGGGGTCTCTGGAAACACCATATATTTT
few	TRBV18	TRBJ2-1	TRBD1	CASSPQGAYNEQFF	TGTGCCAGCTCACCCCAGGGGGCCTACAATGAGCAGTTCTTC
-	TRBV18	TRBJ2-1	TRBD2	CASSSWTGGEQFF	TGTGCCAGCTCGTCTTGGACGGGGGGTGAGCAGTTCTTC
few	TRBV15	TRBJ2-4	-	CATSRDRRGPMNIQYF	TGTGCCACCAGCAGAGATCGTCGGGGACCAATGAACATTCAGTACTTC
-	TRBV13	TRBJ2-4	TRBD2	CASSDGTSGIPAKNIQYF	TGTGCCAGCAGCGACGGGACTAGCGGGATTCCGGCCAAAAACATTCAGTACTTC
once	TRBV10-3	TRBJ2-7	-	CAITDFGYEQYF	TGTGCCATCACCGACTTTGGGTACGAGCAGTACTTC
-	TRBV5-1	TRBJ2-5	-	CASSLGQKEETQYF	TGCGCCAGCAGCTTGGGACAGAAGGAAGAGACCCAGTACTTC
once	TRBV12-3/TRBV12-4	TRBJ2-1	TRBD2	CASSILAGASYNEQFF	TGTGCCAGCAGCATATTAGCGGGGGCATCCTACAATGAGCAGTTCTTC
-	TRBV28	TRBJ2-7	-	CASSGYTQSHEQYF	TGTGCCAGCAGCGGGTATACACAGTCCCACGAGCAGTACTTC
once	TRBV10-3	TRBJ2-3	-	CAISGPPDFSTDTQYF	TGTGCCATCAGTGGCCCCCCGGACTTCTCCACAGATACGCAGTATTTT
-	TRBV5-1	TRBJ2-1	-	CASTETASYNEQFF	TGCGCCAGCACTGAGACAGCCTCCTACAATGAGCAGTTCTTC
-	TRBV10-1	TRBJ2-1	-	CASIECVPDRNEHFF	TGCGCCAGCATTGAATGTGTGCCAGATAGAAATGAGCATTTCTTC
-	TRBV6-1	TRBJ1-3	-	CASSELASGNTIYF	TGTGCCAGCAGTGAACTTGCTTCTGGAAACACCATATATTTT
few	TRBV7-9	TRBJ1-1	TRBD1	CASSDRRQGEGTEAFF	TGTGCCAGCAGCGATAGGAGACAGGGCGAGGGCACTGAAGCTTTCTTT
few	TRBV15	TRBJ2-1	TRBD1	CATSTGTVYNEQFF	TGTGCCACCTCCACCGGGACAGTATACAATGAGCAGTTCTTC
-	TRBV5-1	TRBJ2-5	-	CASSPQRQAQETQYF	TGCGCCAGCAGCCCCCAGCGACAGGCCCAAGAGACCCAGTACTTC
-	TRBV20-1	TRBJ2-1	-	CSARRSGNNEQFF	TGCAGTGCTAGACGGAGCGGAAACAATGAGCAGTTCTTC